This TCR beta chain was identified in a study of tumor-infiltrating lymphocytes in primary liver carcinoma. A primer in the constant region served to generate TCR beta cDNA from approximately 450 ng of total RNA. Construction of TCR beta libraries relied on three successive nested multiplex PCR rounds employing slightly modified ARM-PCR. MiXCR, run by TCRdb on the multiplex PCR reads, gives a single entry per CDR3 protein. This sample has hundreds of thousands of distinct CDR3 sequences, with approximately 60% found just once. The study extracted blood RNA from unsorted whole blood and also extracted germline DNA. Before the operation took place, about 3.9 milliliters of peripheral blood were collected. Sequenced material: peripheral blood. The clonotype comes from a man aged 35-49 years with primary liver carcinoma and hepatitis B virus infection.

The CDR3 region is CASSPPSGRRSGELFF. CDR3 coding DNA: TGTGCCAGCAGCCCCCCTAGCGGGAGAAGGAGCGGGGAGCTGTTTTTT. This sequence joins TRBV7-9 and TRBJ2-2; 10 nucleotides line up with TRBD2. V trimming: 5 bases; J trimming: 7 bases; junction bases outside the gene matches: 10. Germline CDR1 is SEHNR and CDR2 is FQNEAQ (reference sequence). The CDR3 has 16 amino acids. The whole variable domain, filled in from reference TRBV7-9 and TRBJ2-2, reads DTGVSQNPRHKITKRGQNVTFRCDPISEHNRLYWYRQTLGQGPEFLTYFQNEAQLEKSRLLSDRFSAERPKGSFSTLEIQRTEQGDSAMYLCASSPPSGRRSGELFFGEGSRLTVL.